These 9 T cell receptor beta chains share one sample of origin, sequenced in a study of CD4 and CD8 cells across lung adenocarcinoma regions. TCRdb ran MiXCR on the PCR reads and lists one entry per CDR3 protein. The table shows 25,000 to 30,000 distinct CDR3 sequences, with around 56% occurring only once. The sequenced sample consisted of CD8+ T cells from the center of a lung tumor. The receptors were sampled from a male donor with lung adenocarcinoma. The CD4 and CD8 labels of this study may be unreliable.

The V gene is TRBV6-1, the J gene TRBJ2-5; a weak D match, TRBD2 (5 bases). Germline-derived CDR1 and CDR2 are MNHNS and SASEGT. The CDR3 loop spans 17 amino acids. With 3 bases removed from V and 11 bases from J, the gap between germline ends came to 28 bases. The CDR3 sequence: CASSEGWGSRDLDTQYF. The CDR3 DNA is TGTGCCAGCAGTGAGGGTTGGGGTAGCCGGGATCTAGATACGCAGTACTTC.

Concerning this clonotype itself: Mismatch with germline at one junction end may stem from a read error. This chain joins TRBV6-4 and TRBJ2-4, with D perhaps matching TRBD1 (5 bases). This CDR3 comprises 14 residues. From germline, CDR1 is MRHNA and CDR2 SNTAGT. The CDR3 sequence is CGSTEQGAKNIQYF. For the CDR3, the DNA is TGTGGCAGCACGGAGCAGGGAGCCAAAAACATTCAGTACTTC.

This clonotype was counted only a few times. The CDR3 DNA reads TGTGCCAGCAGTGAAGCGGGGACAGATTACAATGAGCAGTTCTTC. It translates to CASSEAGTDYNEQFF. The chain is built from TRBV6-1 and TRBJ2-1; TRBD1 agrees at 7 bases. Germline V gene sequence: CDR1 MNHNS, CDR2 SASEGT. CDR3 size: 15 residues. Losses at the gene ends were 0 bases for V and 4 bases for J; bases not matched to a gene: 3.

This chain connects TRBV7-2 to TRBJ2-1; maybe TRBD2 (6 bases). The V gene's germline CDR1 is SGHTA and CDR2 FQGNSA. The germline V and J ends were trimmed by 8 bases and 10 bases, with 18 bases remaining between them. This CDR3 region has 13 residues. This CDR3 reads CASLFAGTLEQFF. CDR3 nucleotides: TGTGCCAGCCTTTTTGCGGGGACGCTAGAGCAGTTCTTC. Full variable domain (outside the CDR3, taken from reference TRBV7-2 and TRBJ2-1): GAGVSQSPSNKVTEKGKDVELRCDPISGHTALYWYRQSLGQGLEFLIYFQGNSAPDKSGLPSDRFSAERTGGSVSTLTIQRTQQEDSAVYLCASLFAGTLEQFFGPGTRLTVL.

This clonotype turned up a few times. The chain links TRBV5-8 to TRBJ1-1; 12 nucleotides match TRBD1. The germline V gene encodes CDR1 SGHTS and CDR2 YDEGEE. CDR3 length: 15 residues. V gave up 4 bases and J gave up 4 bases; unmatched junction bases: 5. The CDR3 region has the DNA TGTGCCAGCAGCCGACCGGGACAGGGGGCCACTGAAGCTTTCTTT. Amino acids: CASSRPGQGATEAFF.

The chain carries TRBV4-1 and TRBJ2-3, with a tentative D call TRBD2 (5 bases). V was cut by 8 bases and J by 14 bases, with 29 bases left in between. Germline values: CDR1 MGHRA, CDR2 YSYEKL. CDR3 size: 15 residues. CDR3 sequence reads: CASRALAGGTGALYF. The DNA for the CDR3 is TGCGCCAGCCGCGCCCTAGCAGGAGGCACCGGTGCGCTGTATTTT.

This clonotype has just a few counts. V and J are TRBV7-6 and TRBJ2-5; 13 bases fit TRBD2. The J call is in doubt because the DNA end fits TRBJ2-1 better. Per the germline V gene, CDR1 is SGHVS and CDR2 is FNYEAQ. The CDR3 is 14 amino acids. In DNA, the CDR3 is TGTGCCAGCAGACCCGGACTAGCGGGGGATGAGCAGTTCTTC. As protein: CASRPGLAGDEQFF.

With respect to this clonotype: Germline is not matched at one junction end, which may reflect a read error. The CDR3 nucleotides are TGTGCCAGCAGTTACAGCGTCTCGGGCCAGCGAGCCAAAGATATGCAGTATTTC. Its protein is CASSYSVSGQRAKDMQYF. The J gene is TRBJ2-4, the V gene TRBV6-5; D uncertain. Germline-derived CDR1 and CDR2 are MNHEY and SVGAGI. This CDR3 has 18 amino acids.

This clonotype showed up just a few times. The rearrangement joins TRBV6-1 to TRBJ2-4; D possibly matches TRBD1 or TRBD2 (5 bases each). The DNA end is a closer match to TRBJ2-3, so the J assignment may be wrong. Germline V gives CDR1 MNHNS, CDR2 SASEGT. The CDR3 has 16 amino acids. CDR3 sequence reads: CASSEAGTWVKNTQYF. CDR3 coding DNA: TGTGCCAGCAGTGAAGCCGGGACGTGGGTCAAAAACACGCAGTATTTT.